The sequence of this TCR beta chain was determined in a study of CD8 T cells in ankylosing spondylitis. The study's findings and limits: Seemingly characteristic of ankylosing spondylitis blood was a TCR beta motif consisting of about 8 highly homologous variants.

This clonotype was seen more than once but under ten times. Its antigen remains unidentified. One entry per CDR3 protein results from TCRdb running MiXCR on the 5' RACE reads. The data hold 380,000 or so distinct CDR3 sequences, with 20% to 25% observed a single time. The receptor comes from a male donor with ankylosing spondylitis or in good health (not recorded which). The sample taken for sequencing was blood, either unsorted or a sorted T cell fraction (not recorded which).

The CDR3 DNA sequence: TGTGCCAGCAGTGTAACCAACTATGGCTACACCTTC. Translation gives CASSVTNYGYTF. V is TRBV12-3 or TRBV12-4 and J is TRBJ1-2; D not resolved. The CDR3 has 12 amino acids. The germline V and J ends were trimmed by 5 bases and 2 bases, with 6 bases remaining between them.